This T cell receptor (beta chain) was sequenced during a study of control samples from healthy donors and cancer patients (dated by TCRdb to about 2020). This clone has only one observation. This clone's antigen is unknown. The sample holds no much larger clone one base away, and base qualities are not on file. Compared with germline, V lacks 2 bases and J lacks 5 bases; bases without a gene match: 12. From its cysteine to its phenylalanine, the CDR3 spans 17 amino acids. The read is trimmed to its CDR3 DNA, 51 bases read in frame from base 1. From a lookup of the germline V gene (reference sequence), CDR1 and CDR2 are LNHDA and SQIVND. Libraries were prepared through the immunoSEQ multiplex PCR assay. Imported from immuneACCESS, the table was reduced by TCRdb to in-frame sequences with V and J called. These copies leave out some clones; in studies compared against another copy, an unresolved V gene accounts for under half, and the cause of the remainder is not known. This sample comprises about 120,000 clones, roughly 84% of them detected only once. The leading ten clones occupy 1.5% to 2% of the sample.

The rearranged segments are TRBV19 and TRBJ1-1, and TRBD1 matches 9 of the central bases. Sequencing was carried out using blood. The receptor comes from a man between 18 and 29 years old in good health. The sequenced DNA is TGTGCCAGTAGTATAATGGGACAGGGATATAGTGGGACTGAAGCTTTCTTT. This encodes CASSIMGQGYSGTEAFF. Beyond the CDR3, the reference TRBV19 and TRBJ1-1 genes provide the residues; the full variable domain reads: DGGITQSPKYLFRKEGQNVTLSCEQNLNHDAMYWYRQDPGQGLRLIYYSQIVNDFQKGDIAEGYSVSREKKESFPLTVTSAQKNPTAFYLCASSIMGQGYSGTEAFFGQGTRLTVV.